This TCR beta chain emerged from a study of cytomegalovirus exposure and HLA in healthy donors. Study at large: A prior analysis found around 110 million unique TCR beta sequences from around 190 million T cells. The study, taken as a whole, reports: Later genetic work tied a missense DCLRE1C variant to beta-chain V and J trimming. Differences between HLA loci emerged in a later analysis of TCR association rates, with DRB1 most and HLA-C fewest.

CDR1 WNHNN and CDR2 SYGVQD come from the germline V gene (reference sequence). Trimming removed 2 bases from V and 3 bases from J, with 14 bases in between. The CDR3 sequence is 15 residues long. About this clone itself: Its antigen is still unknown.

Amplification used 60 Vbeta primers and 13 Jbeta primers. Clones were sequenced by immunoSEQ multiplex PCR, and TCRdb holds only the in-frame ones, with some missing. Of roughly 120,000 clones listed, approximately 80% are singletons. The sequence derives from a young woman in good health and CMV-seronegative. Sample: PBMCs. This sequence joins TRBV10-1 and TRBJ2-7; TRBD2 might be the D (6 bases). CDR3 region: CASSERRGVIYEQYF. In DNA form, the CDR3 reads TGCGCCAGCAGTGAGAGGCGGGGAGTAATCTACGAGCAGTACTTC.